The sample holds a few counts of the clone carrying this T cell receptor (beta chain). Germline V gives CDR1 LGHNA, CDR2 YNFKEQ. CDR3 length: 17 amino acids. Trimming cost V 3 bases and J 7 bases; bases outside gene matches: 7. These data come from a study of blood T cell repertoires in COVID-19. The overall study: The study drew acute and convalescent COVID-19 samples from the United States, Italy and Spain. The cDNA or gDNA used as material had been derived from T cells, B-cell-depleted T cells, or PBMCs.

The assay was immunoSEQ multiplex PCR, and TCRdb's table has in-frame clones only and misses some. The sample has approximately 200,000 clones; roughly three quarters are singletons. The genes are TRBV4-2 and TRBJ1-6, with TRBD1 matching over 12 bases. Sequenced material: peripheral blood. The clonotype originates from a woman aged 40 to 55 with COVID-19, enrolled during active disease. The DNA for the CDR3 is TGTGCCAGCAGCCATACCGGGACAGGGGGCGGGAATTCACCCCTCCACTTT. It yields the protein CASSHTGTGGGNSPLHF.